The sequence of this TCR beta chain was determined in a study of shared clonotypes between healthy human individuals. Here immunoSEQ multiplex PCR was the method, and the copy in TCRdb shows in-frame clones only, minus some. The table includes over a million clones, around 97% detected once. The CDR3 sequence is 15 residues long. Germline V gene data show CDR1 as SGHNT and CDR2 as YYREEE (reference sequence). The germline V and J ends were trimmed by 4 bases and 7 bases, with 17 bases remaining between them. Note on this clone: The antigen remains unidentified.

Overall study findings and caveats: Sequencing depth was expected to influence donor clonotype sharing.

Sequenced input: naive CD4+ T cells sorted from blood. Subset given: CD45RA+ positively selected. The sequence derives from a man aged 25 to 45 in good health. V and J are TRBV5-4 and TRBJ1-4; D is unclear. In DNA form, the CDR3 reads TGTGCCAGCAGCAACGGGTGGAAGCAGGCTGAAAAACTGTTTTTT. Encoded protein: CASSNGWKQAEKLFF.